This T cell receptor beta chain was documented in a study of neurological immune-mediated disorders. Study results and limitations: The multiple sclerosis repertoire cluster had no clinical or MRI feature associated with it.

With 4 bases removed from V and 2 bases from J, the gap between germline ends came to 9 bases. This CDR3 region has 13 residues. CDR1 SGHRS and CDR2 YFSETQ come from the germline V gene. From the 5' RACE reads, TCRdb called clonotypes with MiXCR, one entry per CDR3 protein. The sample has 70,000 to 90,000 distinct CDR3 sequences, approximately 5% seen once. This clonotype showed up many times. Its antigen is currently unknown. The chain couples TRBV5-1 to TRBJ1-1; D uncertain. This TCR was recovered from a woman aged 25 to 39 with multiple sclerosis. Sequencing was performed on PBMCs. CDR3 sequence: CASSPVFNTEAFF. The CDR3 DNA is TGCGCCAGCAGCCCGGTCTTCAACACTGAAGCTTTCTTT.